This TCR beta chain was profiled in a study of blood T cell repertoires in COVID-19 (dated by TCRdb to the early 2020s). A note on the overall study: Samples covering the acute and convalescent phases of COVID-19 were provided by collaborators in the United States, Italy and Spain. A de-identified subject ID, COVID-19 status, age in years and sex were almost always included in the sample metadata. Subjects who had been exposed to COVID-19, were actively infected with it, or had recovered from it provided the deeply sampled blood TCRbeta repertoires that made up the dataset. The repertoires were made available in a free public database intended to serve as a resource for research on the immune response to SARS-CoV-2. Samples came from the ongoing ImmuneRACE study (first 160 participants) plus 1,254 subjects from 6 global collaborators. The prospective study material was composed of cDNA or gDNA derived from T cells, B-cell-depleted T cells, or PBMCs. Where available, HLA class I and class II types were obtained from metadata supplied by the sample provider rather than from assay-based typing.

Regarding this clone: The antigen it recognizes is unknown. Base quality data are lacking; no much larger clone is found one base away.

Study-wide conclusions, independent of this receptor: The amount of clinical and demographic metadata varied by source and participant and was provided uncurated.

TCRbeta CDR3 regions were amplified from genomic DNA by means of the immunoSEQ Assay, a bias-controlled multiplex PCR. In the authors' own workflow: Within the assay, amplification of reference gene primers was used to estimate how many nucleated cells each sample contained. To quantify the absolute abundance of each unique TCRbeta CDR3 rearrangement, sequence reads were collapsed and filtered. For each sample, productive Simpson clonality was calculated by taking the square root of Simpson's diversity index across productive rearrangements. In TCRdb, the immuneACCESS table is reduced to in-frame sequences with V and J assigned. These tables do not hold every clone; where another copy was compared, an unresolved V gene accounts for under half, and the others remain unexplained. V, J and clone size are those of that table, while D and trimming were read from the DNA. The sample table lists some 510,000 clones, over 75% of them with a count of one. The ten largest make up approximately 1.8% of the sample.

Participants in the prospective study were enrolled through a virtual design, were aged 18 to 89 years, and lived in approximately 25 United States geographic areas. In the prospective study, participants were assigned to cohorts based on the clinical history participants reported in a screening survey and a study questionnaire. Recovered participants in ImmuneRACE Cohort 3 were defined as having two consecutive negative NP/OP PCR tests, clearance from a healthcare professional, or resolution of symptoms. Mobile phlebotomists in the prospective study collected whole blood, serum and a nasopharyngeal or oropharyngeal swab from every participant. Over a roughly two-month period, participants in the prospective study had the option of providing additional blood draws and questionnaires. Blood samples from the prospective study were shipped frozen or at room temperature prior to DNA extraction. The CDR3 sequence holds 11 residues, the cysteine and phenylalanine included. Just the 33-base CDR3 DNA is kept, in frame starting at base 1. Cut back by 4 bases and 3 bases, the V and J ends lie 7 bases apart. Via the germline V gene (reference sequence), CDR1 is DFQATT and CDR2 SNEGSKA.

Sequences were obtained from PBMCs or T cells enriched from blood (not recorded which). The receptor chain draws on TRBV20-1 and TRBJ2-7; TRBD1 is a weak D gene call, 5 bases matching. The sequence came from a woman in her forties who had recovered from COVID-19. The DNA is TGCAGTGCTATTCAGGGCTACGAGCAGTACTTC. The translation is CSAIQGYEQYF.